A selection of T cell receptor beta chains follows, all from one sample in a study of blood T cells in healthy people across ages. TCRdb re-called the 5' RACE reads with MiXCR, one entry per CDR3 protein. The sample has over 1,500,000 distinct CDR3 sequences; around 40% are singletons. The material sequenced was blood. Receptors originate from a human donor in good health. Each CDR3 is given with its conserved first and last residue. The order of the fields is J gene, V gene, clone size, D gene, CDR3 protein, CDR3 DNA. D genes are given only for firm matches. For some rows the clone size is stated as once, few or many, or as a class when expanded; others skip it.

j_call: TRBJ1-2; v_call: TRBV7-9; clone_size: -; d_call: TRBD1; cdr3_aa: CTSSQGQDYGYTF; cdr3_nt: TGTACCAGCAGTCAGGGACAGGACTATGGCTACACCTTC
j_call: TRBJ2-3; v_call: TRBV5-1; clone_size: -; d_call: -; cdr3_aa: CASSREGQLSTDTQYF; cdr3_nt: TGCGCCAGCAGCAGGGAAGGACAGCTGAGCACAGATACGCAGTATTTT
j_call: TRBJ2-1; v_call: TRBV25-1; clone_size: -; d_call: TRBD2; cdr3_aa: CASSEASGGFDEQFF; cdr3_nt: TGTGCCAGCAGTGAAGCCAGCGGGGGTTTTGATGAGCAGTTCTTC
j_call: TRBJ1-5; v_call: TRBV11-2; clone_size: -; d_call: -; cdr3_aa: CASSPEVGFNQPQHF; cdr3_nt: TGTGCCAGCAGCCCCGAGGTAGGGTTCAATCAGCCCCAGCATTTT
j_call: TRBJ2-7; v_call: TRBV5-1; clone_size: few; d_call: -; cdr3_aa: CASRSGGKGGYEQYF; cdr3_nt: TGCGCCAGCCGCTCTGGGGGCAAGGGGGGATACGAGCAGTACTTC
j_call: TRBJ2-7; v_call: TRBV15; clone_size: -; d_call: -; cdr3_aa: CATSRDPWGSEQYF; cdr3_nt: TGTGCCACCAGCAGAGATCCGTGGGGGAGCGAGCAGTACTTC
j_call: TRBJ2-6; v_call: TRBV11-1; clone_size: -; d_call: TRBD2; cdr3_aa: CASSRTLAGGFSGANVLTF; cdr3_nt: TGTGCCAGCAGCCGGACACTAGCGGGGGGATTCTCTGGGGCCAACGTCCTGACTTTC
j_call: TRBJ2-2; v_call: TRBV6-5; clone_size: few; d_call: -; cdr3_aa: CASTPTPGPGELFF; cdr3_nt: TGTGCCAGCACCCCGACTCCGGGGCCCGGGGAGCTGTTTTTT
j_call: TRBJ1-2; v_call: TRBV3-1; clone_size: -; d_call: -; cdr3_aa: CASSQAIQGGYGYTF; cdr3_nt: TGTGCCAGCAGCCAAGCGATACAGGGAGGGTATGGCTACACCTTC
j_call: TRBJ2-3; v_call: TRBV4-2; clone_size: few; d_call: TRBD2; cdr3_aa: CASSQAGEGGTDTQYF; cdr3_nt: TGTGCCAGCAGCCAAGCTGGAGAGGGAGGGACAGATACGCAGTATTTT
j_call: TRBJ2-5; v_call: TRBV20-1; clone_size: -; d_call: -; cdr3_aa: CSASLAGENQETQYF; cdr3_nt: TGCAGCGCTAGCTTGGCAGGTGAAAACCAAGAGACCCAGTACTTC
j_call: TRBJ2-1; v_call: TRBV29-1; clone_size: -; d_call: -; cdr3_aa: CSVGGEVFYNEQFF; cdr3_nt: TGCAGCGTTGGGGGAGAGGTCTTTTACAATGAGCAGTTCTTC
j_call: TRBJ1-1; v_call: TRBV6-2/TRBV6-3; clone_size: -; d_call: TRBD1; cdr3_aa: CASSWDSTKGNTEAFF; cdr3_nt: TGTGCCAGCAGTTGGGACAGCACGAAGGGGAACACTGAAGCTTTCTTT
j_call: TRBJ2-1; v_call: TRBV7-2; clone_size: -; d_call: TRBD2; cdr3_aa: CASSLMGLAGVATYNEQFF; cdr3_nt: TGTGCCAGCAGCTTAATGGGACTAGCGGGGGTCGCGACTTACAATGAGCAGTTCTTC
j_call: TRBJ2-3; v_call: TRBV10-3; clone_size: -; d_call: TRBD2; cdr3_aa: CAISHGLGITDTQYF; cdr3_nt: TGTGCCATCAGCCACGGACTAGGGATCACAGATACGCAGTATTTT
j_call: TRBJ2-5; v_call: TRBV20-1; clone_size: once; d_call: -; cdr3_aa: CSVTRDDGIETQYF; cdr3_nt: TGCAGTGTCACTAGGGACGACGGGATTGAGACCCAGTACTTC
j_call: TRBJ1-5; v_call: TRBV7-2; clone_size: few; d_call: -; cdr3_aa: CASSLVPHGRGDQPQHF; cdr3_nt: TGTGCCAGCAGCTTAGTTCCCCACGGACGGGGGGATCAGCCCCAGCATTTT
j_call: TRBJ1-1; v_call: TRBV20-1; clone_size: -; d_call: -; cdr3_aa: CSAILSYTEAFF; cdr3_nt: TGCAGTGCCATCTTGAGTTACACTGAAGCTTTCTTT
j_call: TRBJ1-2; v_call: TRBV12-3/TRBV12-4; clone_size: few; d_call: -; cdr3_aa: CASSLEAGFYGYTF; cdr3_nt: TGTGCCAGCAGTTTAGAGGCAGGGTTCTATGGCTACACCTTC
j_call: TRBJ1-2; v_call: TRBV29-1; clone_size: -; d_call: -; cdr3_aa: CSVGGVGYTF; cdr3_nt: TGCAGCGTCGGGGGGGTAGGCTACACCTTC